The source of this TCR beta chain is a study of siplizumab effects on memory and regulatory T cells. General study findings and limits: Mappable CD4+ clones that were alloreactive averaged approximately 64% Treg-derived with siplizumab versus around 30% in controls.

Roughly 100,000 TCR templates underwent assay in each sample. Assay used: immunoSEQ multiplex PCR; TCRdb lists only in-frame clones, some missing. Among around 83,000 clones listed, about nine tenths were seen once. As regards this clone: The target antigen is unknown.

Sequencing used CD4+ T cells sorted from blood. This sequence was found in a human donor in good health.

The CDR3 loop is CAISGVTGVHQPQHF. The CDR3 bases are TGTGCCATCAGTGGGGTAACAGGGGTCCATCAGCCCCAGCATTTT. The chain carries TRBV10-3 and TRBJ1-5; 7 nucleotides agree with TRBD1. Germline CDR1 and CDR2: ENHRY and SYGVKD. V lost 4 bases to trimming and J lost 5 bases; unmatched junction nucleotides: 8. The CDR3 length is 15 residues.